These T cell receptor beta chains were read from a single sample in a study of blood T cell repertoires in COVID-19. The method was immunoSEQ multiplex PCR; TCRdb's version includes in-frame clones alone and lacks a portion of them. Counted here are 180,000 or so clones, 80% to 90% occurring once; the ten biggest clones make up roughly 8%. Sequenced material: peripheral blood. These receptors all stem from a man aged 55 to 70 with acute or convalescent COVID-19. The CDR3 runs from the conserved cysteine through the conserved F or W. Fields, in order: J gene, D gene, clone size, V gene, CDR3 DNA, CDR3 protein. D genes are given only for firm matches. Size is stated for part of the rows, as once, few or many counts, or as a class when the clone is expanded.

TRBJ1-1	TRBD1	-	TRBV5-1	TGCGCCAGCAGTTCGGACAGGCTAGCTTTCTTT	CASSSDRLAFF
TRBJ2-1	-	-	TRBV5-6	TGTGCCAGCAGCTTCTCGCCGGGTTCGGTCTCCTACAATGAGCAGTTCTTC	CASSFSPGSVSYNEQFF
TRBJ1-6	-	-	TRBV5-5	TGTGCCAGCAGCTTTCCAGATAATTCACCCCTCCACTTT	CASSFPDNSPLHF
TRBJ2-1	-	-	TRBV5-1	TGCGCCAGCAGTCGAGCGGGCCCCAATGAGCAGTTCTTC	CASSRAGPNEQFF
TRBJ1-2	-	-	TRBV6-1	TGTGCCAGCAGTGAATTTGGCCGAAGCTATGGCTACACCTTC	CASSEFGRSYGYTF
TRBJ2-1	TRBD1	-	TRBV24-1	TGTGCCACCAGTGATCCCGGGACAGCGATCGATGAGCAGTTCTTC	CATSDPGTAIDEQFF
TRBJ2-1	TRBD1	-	TRBV7-3	TGTGCCAGCAGCTTATTAGGGGGCCAGTACAATGAGCAGTTCTTC	CASSLLGGQYNEQFF
TRBJ1-1	-	-	TRBV28	TGTGCCAGCAGTTCTTACGTCAGGGGAAGAGGGAGCACTGAAGCTTTCTTT	CASSSYVRGRGSTEAFF
TRBJ2-3	-	-	TRBV9	TGTGCCAGCAGCGTAGGATTCGGACTCCCAGATACGCAGTATTTT	CASSVGFGLPDTQYF
TRBJ1-1	TRBD1	-	TRBV28	TGTGCCAGCAGTTCAACCGGGACAGACTACACTGAAGCTTTCTTT	CASSSTGTDYTEAFF
TRBJ1-5	-	-	TRBV7-8	TGTGCCAGCAGCTTAGCCGGGGGTTATAGCAATCAGCCCCAGCATTTT	CASSLAGGYSNQPQHF
TRBJ2-7	TRBD2	-	TRBV5-1	TGCGCCAGCAGCCACGGGAGCGGGAGCTCCTACGAGCAGTACTTC	CASSHGSGSSYEQYF
TRBJ1-2	-	-	TRBV28	TGTGCCGTCACTCCGGGGGGCAACTATGGCTACACCTTC	CAVTPGGNYGYTF
TRBJ1-1	-	-	TRBV11-2	TGTGCCAGCAGCTTGCGGGGACCCAGGTTTCGGAACACTGAAGCTTTCTTT	CASSLRGPRFRNTEAFF
TRBJ1-3	-	-	TRBV7-3	TGTGCCAGCAGCTTAACAGCCACCTCTGGAAACACCATATATTTT	CASSLTATSGNTIYF
TRBJ1-6	-	-	TRBV27	TGTGCCAGCAGCCTCAGGGTGGATCCCCTTAATTCACCCCTCCACTTT	CASSLRVDPLNSPLHF
TRBJ1-1	-	-	TRBV28	TGTGCCAGCGGGGGACTTCAGGGAACTCGGGCTTTCTTT	CASGGLQGTRAFF
TRBJ2-7	-	-	TRBV15	TGTGCCACCAGCAGAGCCCAGGCCAGCTCCTACGAGCAGTACTTC	CATSRAQASSYEQYF
TRBJ1-4	TRBD1	-	TRBV5-1	TGCGCCAGCAGCACCGGGACAGCCTTAAATGAAAAACTGTTTTTT	CASSTGTALNEKLFF
TRBJ2-3	-	-	TRBV7-3	TGTGCCAGCAGCCTTACAGATACGCAGTATTTT	CASSLTDTQYF
TRBJ2-3	-	-	TRBV21-1	TGTGCCAGCAGCATCCGACAGGGGGTAATGGAGGCAGATACGCAGTATTTT	CASSIRQGVMEADTQYF
TRBJ1-1	-	-	TRBV29-1	TGCAGCGCGGTGGACAGTGGAAGAGAAGCTTTCTTT	CSAVDSGREAFF
TRBJ1-6	TRBD1	once	TRBV28	TGTGCCAGCAGTCTCACCGGGACAGGGGGTTCACCCCTCCACTTT	CASSLTGTGGSPLHF
TRBJ1-2	-	-	TRBV30	TGTGCCTGGGAGAACACGGAGACCGACTATGGCTACACCTTC	CAWENTETDYGYTF
TRBJ2-1	-	-	TRBV10-1	TGCGCCAGCAGCCCCCTTTTACTAGCCCCGAAGCAGTTCTTC	CASSPLLLAPKQFF
TRBJ2-1	TRBD2	-	TRBV28	TGTGCCAGCAGTTCGCGGGGGTTAGGTCTAGGAAGTGAGCAGTTCTTC	CASSSRGLGLGSEQFF
TRBJ1-2	-	-	TRBV5-4	TGTGCCAGCACTAGAGAGGGGAGGGGGGATGGCTACACCTTC	CASTREGRGDGYTF
TRBJ1-4	TRBD1	-	TRBV27	TGTGCCAGCAGTTCCACCTCCGGGACAGGACTATGGAATGAAAAACTGTTTTTT	CASSSTSGTGLWNEKLFF
TRBJ1-1	-	few	TRBV15	TGTGCCACCAGCAGAGATCGCACCACGGTGGCTTTCTTT	CATSRDRTTVAFF
TRBJ1-1	TRBD1	-	TRBV2	TGTGCCAGCAGTCCCAACAGGGGAAAGATCGAAGCTTTCTTT	CASSPNRGKIEAFF
TRBJ1-6	-	few	TRBV5-1	TGCGCCAGCAGCCAGGGAAGCTCATCCAATTCACCCCTCCACTTT	CASSQGSSSNSPLHF
TRBJ1-1	TRBD1	-	TRBV6-5	TGTGCCAGCAGGCCGGGACAGGGCACTGAAGCTTTCTTT	CASRPGQGTEAFF
TRBJ2-2	-	-	TRBV19	TGTGCCAGTAGTATAGCCCCAGGTGTGGGTCCCTACACCGGGGAGCTGTTTTTT	CASSIAPGVGPYTGELFF
TRBJ1-5	-	-	TRBV30	TGTGCCTGGAGCGAACAGGACGGGCAGCCCCAGCATTTT	CAWSEQDGQPQHF
TRBJ2-7	-	-	TRBV5-4	TGTGCCAGCAGCGCGGACACCTACGAGCAGTACTTC	CASSADTYEQYF
TRBJ1-1	-	few	TRBV19	TGTGCCAGTAGTATTGTTTGGCAGTTGAACACTGAAGCTTTCTTT	CASSIVWQLNTEAFF
TRBJ2-1	TRBD1	-	TRBV5-1	TGCGCCAGCACCCAAGGGACAGGGGGGTCGTTACTCATATACAATGAGCAGTTCTTC	CASTQGTGGSLLIYNEQFF
TRBJ2-7	TRBD1	-	TRBV19	TGTGCCAGTGGAAGGGGCCTTACACAGGGGGGAAGATACGAGCAGTACTTC	CASGRGLTQGGRYEQYF
TRBJ2-5	-	-	TRBV18	TGTGCCAGCTCACTCTCCTTACGGGAGACCCAGTACTTC	CASSLSLRETQYF
TRBJ2-5	TRBD2	-	TRBV2	TGTGCCAGCACCCAGACTAGCGGGAGTGAAGAGACCCAGTACTTC	CASTQTSGSEETQYF
TRBJ1-3	-	once	TRBV6-1	TGTGCCAGCAGTGAGAACGGTAGCTCTGGAAACACCATATATTTT	CASSENGSSGNTIYF
TRBJ2-7	TRBD2	-	TRBV10-3	TGTGCCATCAGAGGACTAGCGGGAGCCTACGAGCAGTACTTC	CAIRGLAGAYEQYF
TRBJ2-7	-	-	TRBV4-1	TGCGCCAGCAGCTCCCCTCCTGTCTACGAGCAGTACTTC	CASSSPPVYEQYF
TRBJ2-2	-	-	TRBV5-1	TGCGCCAGCAGCCGGGTCCCGTCGGCCGGGGAGCTGTTTTTT	CASSRVPSAGELFF
TRBJ2-2	-	-	TRBV5-1	TGCGCCAGCAGCCCCTGGTCCTCCGGGAATAGGAACACCGGGGAGCTGTTTTTT	CASSPWSSGNRNTGELFF
TRBJ2-3	TRBD1	-	TRBV5-1	TGCGCCAGCAGCTGGACAGGGGGCTGGGATACAGATACGCAGTATTTT	CASSWTGGWDTDTQYF
TRBJ1-5	-	-	TRBV10-3	TGTGCCATCAGTGCAGGACAGCAGAATCAGCCCCAGCATTTT	CAISAGQQNQPQHF
TRBJ1-3	-	-	TRBV11-2	TGTGCCAGCAGCTTAGTGCGGGGCCGGGGAAACACCATATATTTT	CASSLVRGRGNTIYF
TRBJ2-2	-	-	TRBV19	TGTGCCAGTAGTAGCGGCGCGAACACCGGGGAGCTGTTTTTT	CASSSGANTGELFF
TRBJ2-1	TRBD2	once	TRBV24-1	TGTGCCACCAGTAGGGCGGGAGCACGCAATGAGCAGTTCTTC	CATSRAGARNEQFF
TRBJ1-6	TRBD1	-	TRBV30	TGTGCCTGGAGTGTGCGGACAGGGTCTTCACCCCTCCACTTT	CAWSVRTGSSPLHF